This passage covers 26 T cell receptor beta chains from one sample sequenced in a study of blood T cell repertoires in COVID-19. Repertoires were generated with immunoSEQ multiplex PCR, while TCRdb's copy carries only in-frame clones and drops some. The sample records 150,000 to 200,000 clones, roughly 83% being singletons. The sample consisted of peripheral blood. These receptors were collected from a woman in her thirties or forties with COVID-19, enrolled during active disease.

The V and J genes are TRBV5-5 and TRBJ1-1; 7 bases are a match to TRBD1. The length of the CDR3 is 16 residues. After removal of 4 bases from V and 1 base from J, the junction contained 10 bases not matched to a gene. Per the germline V gene, CDR1 is SGHKS and CDR2 is YYEKEE (reference sequence). Here the CDR3 DNA reads TGTGCCAGCAGCCCCCGGGACAGACGTCAGAACACTGAAGCTTTCTTT. This sequence encodes CASSPRDRRQNTEAFF.

This clone was observed once. This chain connects TRBV3-1 (or the pseudogene TRBV3-2) to TRBJ1-4, with D maybe TRBD1 (5 bases). Germline CDR1 LGHDT, CDR2 YNNKEL (reference sequence). Between the trimmed V and J ends, which lost 2 bases and 3 bases, there was a span of 13 bases. CDR3 length: 16 amino acids. CDR3 loop: CASSQRGQGPNEKLFF. DNA of the CDR3: TGTGCCAGCAGCCAAAGAGGCCAGGGCCCTAATGAAAAACTGTTTTTT.

The V call is TRBV28, the J call TRBJ1-4, with 8 bases lining up with TRBD1. CDR1 and CDR2 from the germline V gene are MDHEN and SYDVKM. V shed 3 bases and J 3 bases; nucleotides not matched to a gene: 3. CDR3 length: 15 amino acids. Here the CDR3 DNA reads TGTGCCAGCAGTTTTTGGGGACAGGCTAATGAAAAACTGTTTTTT. Translation gives CASSFWGQANEKLFF.

The chain couples TRBV7-6 to TRBJ2-3, with 9 bases fitting TRBD2. Germline V gene lookup returns CDR1 SGHVS and CDR2 FNYEAQ. The junction had 7 bases not matched to a gene; V was cut back by 5 bases and J by 4 bases. The CDR3 is 15 amino acids. The CDR3 sequence is CASSLLSGSSDTQYF. CDR3 DNA: TGTGCCAGCAGCCTCCTTAGCGGGAGCTCAGATACGCAGTATTTT.

V usage is TRBV5-5 and J usage is TRBJ2-7, with D perhaps matching TRBD1 (6 bases). V lost 3 bases to trimming and J lost 0 bases, with 16 bases between them. Germline CDR1 reads SGHKS; CDR2 reads YYEKEE (reference sequence). This CDR3 has 16 residues. CDR3 protein: CASSWETGFSSYEQYF. The CDR3 nucleotides read TGTGCCAGCAGCTGGGAAACAGGGTTTAGCTCCTACGAGCAGTACTTC.

This clone showed up just a few times. The chain recombines TRBV2 with TRBJ1-1; 9 positions match TRBD1. The CDR3 runs to 12 residues. Germline trimming cut 8 bases from V and 7 bases from J; bases unmatched to any gene: 5. Germline-derived CDR1 and CDR2 are SNHLY and FYNNEI. The CDR3 here is CASVPGQGEAFF. The CDR3 nucleotides read TGTGCCAGCGTGCCGGGACAGGGTGAAGCTTTCTTT.

This clone turned up a few times. This chain joins TRBV5-1 and TRBJ2-5, with D tentatively TRBD2 (5 bases). The germline V gene has CDR1 SGHRS and CDR2 YFSETQ. The V gene lost 1 base and the J gene lost 2 bases, with 9 bases spanning the gap. The CDR3 totals 14 residues. The CDR3 bases are TGCGCCAGCAGCTTGCTAGCACAGCAAGAGACCCAGTACTTC. Protein: CASSLLAQQETQYF.

The rearrangement joins TRBV5-4 to TRBJ1-3; 11 nucleotides match TRBD1. The CDR3 is 15 amino acids. With 6 bases clipped from V and 5 bases from J, the junction kept 7 bases outside the gene matches. The V gene's germline CDR1 is SGHNT and CDR2 YYREEE (reference sequence). The CDR3 reads CASTSGQGARNTIYF. CDR3 sequence (DNA): TGTGCCAGCACCTCTGGACAGGGGGCGCGAAACACCATATATTTT. The complete variable domain, with remaining parts taken from reference TRBV5-4 and TRBJ1-3, reads ETGVTQSPTHLIKTRGQQVTLRCSSQSGHNTVSWYQQALGQGPQFIFQYYREEENGRGNFPPRFSGLQFPNYSSELNVNALELDDSALYLCASTSGQGARNTIYFGEGSWLTVV.

The chain uses TRBV29-1 and TRBJ2-3, with a weak D call TRBD1 (5 bases). The CDR3 runs 11 residues. The germline V gene encodes CDR1 SQVTM and CDR2 ANQGSEA. Trimming took off 6 bases at V and 6 bases at J, with 10 bases between the two ends. The DNA for the CDR3 is TGCAGCGTCCGACCAGGGGATACGCAGTATTTT. Protein product: CSVRPGDTQYF.

The genes are TRBV18 and TRBJ2-1; TRBD2 agrees at 7 bases. Germline V gene lookup returns CDR1 KGHSH and CDR2 LQKENI. This CDR3 contains 13 residues. V was pared by 3 bases and J by 5 bases, with 1 base of the junction left unmatched. CDR3 nucleotide sequence: TGTGCCAGCTCACCCGGGGGGAACAATGAGCAGTTCTTC. Encoded protein: CASSPGGNNEQFF.

The V and J genes are TRBV10-3 and TRBJ1-6, with 10 positions matching TRBD1. This CDR3 has 17 amino acids. The trim removed 6 bases at V and 4 bases at J, leaving 9 bases unmatched. Germline CDR1 and CDR2: ENHRY and SYGVKD. The CDR3 DNA sequence: TGTGCCATCAGCGTTAAACCGGGACAGGGGTATAATTCACCCCTCCACTTT. This codes for CAISVKPGQGYNSPLHF.

V usage is TRBV27 and J usage is TRBJ2-4; D perhaps matches TRBD2 (5 bases). The length of the CDR3 is 16 residues. Between the trimmed V and J ends, which lost 5 bases and 0 bases, there was a span of 14 bases. Germline CDR1 and CDR2: MNHEY and SMNVEV (reference sequence). The CDR3 nucleotides read TGTGCCAGCAGTGCCGGACTGATTTTAGCCAAAAACATTCAGTACTTC. As protein: CASSAGLILAKNIQYF.

This clone has just one count. This rearrangement joins TRBV12-3 or TRBV12-4 to TRBJ2-1; D unclear. Deletions cut 3 bases from V and 4 bases from J, with 4 bases between. The length of the CDR3 is 12 residues. CDR3 residues: CASSFPYNEQFF. As DNA, the CDR3 is TGTGCCAGCAGTTTCCCGTACAATGAGCAGTTCTTC.

CDR3 region: CASSRGQGGQETQYF. The DNA for the CDR3 is TGTGCCAGCAGCCGGGGACAGGGGGGTCAAGAGACCCAGTACTTC. J is TRBJ2-5 and V is TRBV4-2; 11 bases fit TRBD1. The CDR3 is 15 residues long. Germline CDR1 reads LGHNA; CDR2 reads YNFKEQ. V dropped 4 bases and J dropped 2; count of bases not matched to a gene: 3.

The chain joins TRBV28 to TRBJ1-2; D ambiguous. This CDR3 has 12 residues. The ends were cut back, 2 bases at V and 4 bases at J, with 5 bases in the middle. Germline V gene data show CDR1 as MDHEN and CDR2 as SYDVKM. The CDR3 reads CASSLQVYGYTF. CDR3 DNA sequence: TGTGCCAGCAGTTTACAGGTCTATGGCTACACCTTC.

The chain links TRBV9 to TRBJ2-3, with D uncertain. The CDR3 length is 13 residues. CDR1 and CDR2 from the germline V gene are SGDLS and YYNGEE. The V end lost 6 bases, the J end lost 0 bases, and 8 bases lay between the germline ends. The CDR3 is CASTATSTDTQYF. In DNA form, the CDR3 reads TGTGCCAGCACTGCTACTAGCACAGATACGCAGTATTTT.

This chain links TRBV5-1 with TRBJ2-5; the match to TRBD2 covers 8 bases. J was trimmed by 6 bases and V by 3 bases; bases with no gene match: 10. The CDR3 sequence is 15 residues long. The V gene's germline CDR1 is SGHRS and CDR2 YFSETQ. The CDR3 is CASSSLPGGGKTQYF. Written as DNA, the CDR3 is TGCGCCAGCAGCTCCCTACCCGGGGGGGGAAAGACCCAGTACTTC.

This chain joins TRBV6-5 and TRBJ1-1; D is possibly TRBD1 (5 bases). There are 15 residues in the CDR3. Trimming removed 5 bases at V and 2 bases at J, with 15 bases between. CDR1 is MNHEY and CDR2 is SVGAGI in the germline V gene. CDR3 in amino acids: CASSNIRQFNTEAFF. For the CDR3, the DNA is TGTGCCAGCAGTAATATTCGACAGTTCAACACTGAAGCTTTCTTT.

J is TRBJ1-4 and V is TRBV7-2, with 7 bases matching TRBD1. Germline V gene lookup returns CDR1 SGHTA and CDR2 FQGNSA. The CDR3 length is 15 residues. With V trimmed by 5 bases and J by 7 bases, 10 bases remained unmatched. The CDR3 region has the DNA TGTGCCAGCAGCCCACAGACAGGGCCGGGTGAAAAACTGTTTTTT. This gives the protein CASSPQTGPGEKLFF.

As DNA, the CDR3 is TGCAGTGCTAGTCGCGGGAACTTCCCCACAGATACGCAGTATTTT. Translation gives CSASRGNFPTDTQYF. The chain links TRBV20-1 to TRBJ2-3, with TRBD2 as a possible D gene (6 bases). Germline V lookup: CDR1 DFQATT, CDR2 SNEGSKA (reference sequence). This CDR3 has 15 residues. V was trimmed by 3 bases and J by 2 bases, leaving 15 bases between them.

The table lists this clone with a count of one. The V and J genes are TRBV27 and TRBJ1-6, with D tentatively TRBD1 (6 bases). The CDR3 loop spans 13 amino acids. V was pared by 7 bases and J by 8 bases, with 12 bases between. Germline V gene data show CDR1 as MNHEY and CDR2 as SMNVEV (reference sequence). The CDR3 DNA follows: TGTGCCAGCAATAGCAGGGGTGATTCACCCCTCCACTTT. Residues: CASNSRGDSPLHF.

The sample holds one count of this clone. This sequence joins TRBV7-7 and TRBJ2-5; 12 bases agree with TRBD1. The CDR3 has 16 residues. V shed 1 base and J 4 bases; nucleotides not matched to a gene: 4. Germline-derived CDR1 and CDR2 are SSHAT and FNYEAQ (reference sequence). CDR3 bases: TGTGCCAGCAGCTTAGGGGACAGGGGGCGCGGAGAGACCCAGTACTTC. Translated, it gives CASSLGDRGRGETQYF.

The chain recombines TRBV18 with TRBJ2-2; TRBD1 is a possible D gene (7 bases). The CDR3 consists of 16 residues. Deletions cut 6 bases from V and 5 bases from J, with 19 bases between. Germline-derived CDR1 and CDR2 are KGHSH and LQKENI. The CDR3 DNA follows: TGTGCCAGCTCTACCCGACAGGGAGGTTTGACCGGGGAGCTGTTTTTT. Amino acids: CASSTRQGGLTGELFF.

The chain's CDR3 is CASSFLQGALSGANVLTF. The CDR3 nucleotides are TGTGCCAGCAGTTTCTTACAGGGGGCACTATCAGGGGCCAACGTCCTGACTTTC. The genes are TRBV27 and TRBJ2-6; the match to TRBD1 covers 9 bases. The CDR3 is made up of 18 amino acids. Trimming at V came to 3 bases and at J to 4 bases, leaving 10 bases not matched to a gene. Germline values: CDR1 MNHEY, CDR2 SMNVEV (reference sequence).

In this sample, this clone turned up a few times. CDR3 sequence (DNA): TGCGCCAGCAGCTTCGGAAGACAGGGTAACTACGAGCAGTACTTC. The encoded protein is CASSFGRQGNYEQYF. The chain has TRBV4-3 and TRBJ2-7, with 7 bases fitting TRBD1. The CDR3 extends over 15 amino acids. CDR1 is LGHNA and CDR2 is YSLEER in the germline V gene. Losses at the gene ends were 5 bases for V and 3 bases for J; bases not matched to a gene: 10.

J is TRBJ2-7 and V is TRBV18; 9 nucleotides line up with TRBD2. The length of the CDR3 is 14 residues. V was clipped by 6 bases and J by 4 bases; unmatched bases: 7. Germline lookup yields CDR1 KGHSH and CDR2 LQKENI. The CDR3 loop is CASSPQTSGYEQYF. DNA for the CDR3: TGTGCCAGCTCTCCTCAGACTAGCGGATACGAGCAGTACTTC.